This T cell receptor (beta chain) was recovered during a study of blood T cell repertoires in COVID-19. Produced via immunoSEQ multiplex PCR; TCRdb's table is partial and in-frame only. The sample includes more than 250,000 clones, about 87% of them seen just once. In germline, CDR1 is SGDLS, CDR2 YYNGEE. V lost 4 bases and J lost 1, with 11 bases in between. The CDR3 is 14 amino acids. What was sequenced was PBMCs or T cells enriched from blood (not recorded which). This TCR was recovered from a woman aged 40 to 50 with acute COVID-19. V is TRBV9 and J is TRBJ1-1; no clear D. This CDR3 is CASSKDPGNTEAFF. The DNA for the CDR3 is TGTGCCAGCAGCAAAGATCCGGGGAACACTGAAGCTTTCTTT.